This is a list of T cell receptor beta chains from one sample in a study of CD4+ T cells in melanoma. TCRdb keeps only in-frame clones here, not all; method: immunoSEQ multiplex PCR. The sample contains some 16,000 clones, around 76% of which appear only once. The sample taken for sequencing was cells from a culture (not recorded whether cultured in vitro). The receptor set was obtained from a human donor with melanoma. Both conserved end residues are part of each CDR3. D genes are given only for firm matches. Not all rows give a size; the values are once, few, many and, for expanded clones, a class.

>TRBJ1-6|-|TRBV15|-|14
CATSLDRGGSPLHF
TGTGCCACCAGCTTAGACAGAGGCGGTTCACCCCTCCACTTT
>TRBJ2-5|-|TRBV2|-|13
CASGGTNKETQYF
TGTGCCAGCGGGGGGACGAATAAAGAGACCCAGTACTTC
>TRBJ1-1|-|TRBV6-6|-|14
CASSDSRLNTEAFF
TGTGCCAGCAGTGACAGCAGACTGAACACTGAAGCTTTCTTT
>TRBJ1-4|-|TRBV18|-|17
CASSPQDTGSSNEKLFF
TGTGCCAGCTCACCACAGGATACCGGGAGCTCAAATGAAAAACTGTTTTTT
>TRBJ2-2|TRBD1|TRBV5-4|-|19
CASSSRAGGAMEDTGELFF
TGTGCCAGCAGCTCTCGGGCAGGGGGCGCGATGGAAGACACCGGGGAGCTGTTTTTT
>TRBJ1-4|-|TRBV13|-|15
CASSLRAGFDEKLFF
TGTGCCAGCAGCTTACGGGCAGGGTTTGATGAAAAACTGTTTTTT
>TRBJ1-5|-|TRBV5-5|-|15
CASSLVWGEDQPQHF
TGTGCCAGCAGCTTGGTATGGGGGGAAGATCAGCCCCAGCATTTT
>TRBJ1-1|TRBD1|TRBV11-2|-|14
CASSRGQETSEAFF
TGTGCCAGCAGTAGAGGACAGGAGACTTCTGAAGCTTTCTTT
>TRBJ2-1|-|TRBV2|few|15
CASSVGGESYNEQFF
TGTGCCAGCAGTGTGGGCGGGGAAAGCTACAATGAGCAGTTCTTC
>TRBJ1-1|TRBD1|TRBV11-3|-|14
CASSLAGGVTEAFF
TGTGCCAGCAGCTTGGCAGGGGGCGTGACTGAAGCTTTCTTT
>TRBJ2-3|-|TRBV18|-|13
CASSQRGTDTQYF
TGTGCCAGCTCACAGCGGGGCACAGATACGCAGTATTTT
>TRBJ2-1|-|TRBV7-3|-|13
CASSLAGSNEQFF
TGTGCCAGCAGCTTAGCAGGGTCAAATGAGCAGTTCTTC